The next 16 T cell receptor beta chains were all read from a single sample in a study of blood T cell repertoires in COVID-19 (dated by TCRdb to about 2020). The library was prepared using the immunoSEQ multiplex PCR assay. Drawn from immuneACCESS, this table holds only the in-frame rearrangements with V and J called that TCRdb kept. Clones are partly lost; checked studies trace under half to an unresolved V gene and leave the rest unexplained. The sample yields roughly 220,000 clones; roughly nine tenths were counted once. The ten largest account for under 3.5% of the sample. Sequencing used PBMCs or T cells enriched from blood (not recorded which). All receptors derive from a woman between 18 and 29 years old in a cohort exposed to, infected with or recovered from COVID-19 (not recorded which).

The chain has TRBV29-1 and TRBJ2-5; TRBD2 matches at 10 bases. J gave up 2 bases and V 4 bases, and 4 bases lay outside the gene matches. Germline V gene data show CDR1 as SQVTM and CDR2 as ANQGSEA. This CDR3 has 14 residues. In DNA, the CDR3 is TGCAGCGTTGTTTGGACTAGCGGTCAAGAGACCCAGTACTTC. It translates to CSVVWTSGQETQYF. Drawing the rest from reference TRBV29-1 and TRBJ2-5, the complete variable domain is SAVISQKPSRDICQRGTSLTIQCQVDSQVTMMFWYRQQPGQSLTLIATANQGSEATYESGFVIDKFPISRPNLTFSTLTVSNMSPEDSSIYLCSVVWTSGQETQYFGPGTRLLVL.

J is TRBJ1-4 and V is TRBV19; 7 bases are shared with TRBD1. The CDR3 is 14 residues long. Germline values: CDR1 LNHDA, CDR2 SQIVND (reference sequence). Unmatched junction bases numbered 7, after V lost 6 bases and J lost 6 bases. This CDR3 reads CASSPRGTDEKLFF. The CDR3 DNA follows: TGTGCCAGTAGCCCCAGGGGGACAGATGAAAAACTGTTTTTT.

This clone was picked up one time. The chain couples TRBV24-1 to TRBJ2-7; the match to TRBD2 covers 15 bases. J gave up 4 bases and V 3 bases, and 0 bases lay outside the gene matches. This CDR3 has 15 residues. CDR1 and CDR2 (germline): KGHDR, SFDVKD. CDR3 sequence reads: CATSDGTSGRYEQYF. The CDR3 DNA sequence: TGTGCCACCAGTGATGGGACTAGCGGGAGGTACGAGCAGTACTTC.

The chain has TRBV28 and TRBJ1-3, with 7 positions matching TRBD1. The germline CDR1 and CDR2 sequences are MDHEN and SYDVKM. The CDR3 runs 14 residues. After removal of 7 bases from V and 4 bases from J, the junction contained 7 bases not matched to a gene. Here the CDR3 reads CASTLTGKGNTIYF. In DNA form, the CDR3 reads TGTGCCAGCACCCTGACAGGGAAAGGAAACACCATATATTTT.

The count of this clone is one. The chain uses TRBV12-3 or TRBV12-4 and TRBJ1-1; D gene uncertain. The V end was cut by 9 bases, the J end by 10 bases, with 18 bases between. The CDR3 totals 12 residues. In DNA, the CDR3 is TGTGCCAGTAACCCTGGGGAGGGTTCAGCTTTCTTT. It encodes CASNPGEGSAFF.

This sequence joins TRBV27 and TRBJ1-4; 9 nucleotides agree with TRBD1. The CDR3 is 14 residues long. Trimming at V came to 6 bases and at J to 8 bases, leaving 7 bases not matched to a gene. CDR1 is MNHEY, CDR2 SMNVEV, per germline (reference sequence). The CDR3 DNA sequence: TGTGCCAGCAGCCCGGGACAGGGTAGCGAAAAACTGTTTTTT. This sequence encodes CASSPGQGSEKLFF.

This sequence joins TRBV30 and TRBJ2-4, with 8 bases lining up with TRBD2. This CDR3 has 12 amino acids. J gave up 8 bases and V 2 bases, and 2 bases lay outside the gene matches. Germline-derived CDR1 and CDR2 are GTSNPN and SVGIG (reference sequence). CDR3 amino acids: CAWSSGSDIQYF. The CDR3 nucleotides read TGTGCCTGGAGTAGCGGGAGTGACATTCAGTACTTC.

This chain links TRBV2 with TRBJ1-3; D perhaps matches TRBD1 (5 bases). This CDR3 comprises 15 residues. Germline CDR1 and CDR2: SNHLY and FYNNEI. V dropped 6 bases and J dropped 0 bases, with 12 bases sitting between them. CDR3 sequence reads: CASRGLLSSGNTIYF. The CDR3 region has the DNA TGTGCCAGCAGGGGACTTCTAAGCTCTGGAAACACCATATATTTT. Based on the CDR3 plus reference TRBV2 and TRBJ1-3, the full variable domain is EPEVTQTPSHQVTQMGQEVILRCVPISNHLYFYWYRQILGQKVEFLVSFYNNEISEKSEIFDDQFSVERPDGSNFTLKIRSTKLEDSAMYFCASRGLLSSGNTIYFGEGSWLTVV.

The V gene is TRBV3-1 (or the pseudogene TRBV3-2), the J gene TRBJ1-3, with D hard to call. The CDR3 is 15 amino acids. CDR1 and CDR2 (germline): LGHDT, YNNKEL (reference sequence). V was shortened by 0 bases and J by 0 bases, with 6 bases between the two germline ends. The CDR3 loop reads CASSQDSGSGNTIYF. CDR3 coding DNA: TGTGCCAGCAGCCAAGACAGTGGCTCTGGAAACACCATATATTTT.

CDR3 protein: CASSKNQGTEQYF. CDR3 nucleotides: TGCGCCAGCAGTAAGAATCAGGGGACCGAGCAGTACTTC. The J gene is TRBJ2-7, the V gene TRBV10-1, with TRBD1 as a possible D gene (6 bases). This CDR3 has 13 amino acids. Trimming removed 5 bases from V and 6 bases from J, with 14 bases in between. Germline CDR1 and CDR2: WNHNN and SYGVQD (reference sequence).

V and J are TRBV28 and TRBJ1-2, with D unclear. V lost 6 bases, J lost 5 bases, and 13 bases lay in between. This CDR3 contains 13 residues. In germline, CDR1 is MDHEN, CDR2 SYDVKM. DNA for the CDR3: TGTGCCAGCAGGAGGAACGACCTTTATGGCTACACCTTC. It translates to CASRRNDLYGYTF.

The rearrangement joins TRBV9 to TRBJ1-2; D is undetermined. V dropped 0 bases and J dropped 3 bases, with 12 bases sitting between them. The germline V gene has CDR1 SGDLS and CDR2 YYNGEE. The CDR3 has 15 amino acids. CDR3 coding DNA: TGTGCCAGCAGCGTAGCCCGTGACACCTACTATGGCTACACCTTC. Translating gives CASSVARDTYYGYTF.

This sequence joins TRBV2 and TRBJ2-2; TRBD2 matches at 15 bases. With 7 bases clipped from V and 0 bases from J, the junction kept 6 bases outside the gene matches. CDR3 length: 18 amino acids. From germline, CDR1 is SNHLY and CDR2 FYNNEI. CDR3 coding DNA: TGTGCCAGCACCAGGACTAGCGGGGGGGCCTCGAACACCGGGGAGCTGTTTTTT. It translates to CASTRTSGGASNTGELFF.

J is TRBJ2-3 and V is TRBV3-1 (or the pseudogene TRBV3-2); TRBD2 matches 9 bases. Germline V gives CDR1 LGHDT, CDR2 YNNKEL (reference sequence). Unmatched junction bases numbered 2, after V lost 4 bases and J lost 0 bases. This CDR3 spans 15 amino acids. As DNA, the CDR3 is TGTGCCAGCAGCCCCCTAGCGGGAAGCACAGATACGCAGTATTTT. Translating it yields CASSPLAGSTDTQYF.

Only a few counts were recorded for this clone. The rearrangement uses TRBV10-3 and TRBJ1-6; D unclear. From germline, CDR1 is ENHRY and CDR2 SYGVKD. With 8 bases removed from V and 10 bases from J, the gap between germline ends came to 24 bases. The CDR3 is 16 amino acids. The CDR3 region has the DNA TGTGCCATCTATGTAGAAAGGGATCTCAAGCGGTCACCCCTCCACTTT. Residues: CAIYVERDLKRSPLHF.

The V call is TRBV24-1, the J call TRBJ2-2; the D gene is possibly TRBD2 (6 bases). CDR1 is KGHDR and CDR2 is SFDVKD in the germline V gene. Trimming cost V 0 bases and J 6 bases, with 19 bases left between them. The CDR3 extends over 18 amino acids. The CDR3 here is CATSDLHLGTHRSGELFF. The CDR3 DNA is TGTGCCACCAGTGATTTGCACTTAGGGACTCACAGATCCGGGGAGCTGTTTTTT.